The rows below give T cell receptor beta chains drawn from one sample of a study of early T cells in non-severe SARS-CoV-2 infection. TCRdb passed the 5' RACE reads through MiXCR, listing each CDR3 protein once. The table records 52,000 or so distinct CDR3 sequences, under 15% of them present only once. The sample consisted of whole blood. The receptors were sampled from an adult who was a healthcare worker with PCR-confirmed SARS-CoV-2 infection or an uninfected control (not recorded which). Each CDR3 is given with its conserved first and last residue. The D gene is left open where the match is weak. Where a row states a size, it is once, few, many or the class of an expanded clone; other rows omit it.

clone size,D gene,V gene,J gene,CDR3 protein,CDR3 DNA
.,TRBD1,TRBV6-1,TRBJ1-2,CASNPGQTFYGYTF,TGTGCCAGCAATCCGGGACAGACCTTCTATGGCTACACCTTC
few,.,TRBV20-1,TRBJ1-5,CSDPRAYSNQPQHF,TGCAGTGACCCCCGGGCATATAGCAATCAGCCCCAGCATTTT
many,TRBD2,TRBV7-2,TRBJ2-7,CASSSPRGGGSEQYF,TGTGCCAGCAGCTCCCCGCGTGGCGGGGGAAGCGAGCAGTACTTC
.,TRBD2,TRBV29-1,TRBJ2-3,CSAGSTSGGGDTQYF,TGCAGCGCCGGATCAACTAGCGGGGGTGGAGATACGCAGTATTTT
.,.,TRBV4-3,TRBJ2-1,CASSQDSRGPPGNEQFF,TGCGCCAGCAGCCAAGATTCGCGCGGGCCCCCGGGCAATGAGCAGTTCTTC
many,.,TRBV13,TRBJ1-2,CASSSRLSRGYTF,TGTGCCAGCAGCTCCCGGCTTTCCCGTGGCTACACCTTC
.,.,TRBV6-6,TRBJ1-3,CASSYGRLSGNTIYF,TGTGCCAGCAGTTACGGTCGTCTCTCTGGAAACACCATATATTTT
.,.,TRBV29-1,TRBJ2-5,CSVEGKREETQYF,TGCAGCGTTGAAGGTAAAAGGGAAGAGACCCAGTACTTC
few,.,TRBV20-1,TRBJ1-2,CSASGGPGSYTF,TGCAGTGCCAGTGGGGGACCCGGGAGCTACACCTTC
few,.,TRBV12-5,TRBJ2-5,CASGSMAETQYF,TGTGCTAGTGGTTCGATGGCGGAGACCCAGTACTTC
.,.,TRBV20-1,TRBJ1-2,CSAAFPTDYGYTF,TGCAGTGCAGCCTTTCCAACGGACTATGGCTACACCTTC
many,.,TRBV11-2,TRBJ2-5,CASSLRLETQYF,TGTGCCAGCAGCTTGAGGCTGGAGACCCAGTACTTC
.,.,TRBV29-1,TRBJ2-1,CSVESLDGVSYNEQFF,TGCAGCGTTGAGTCGCTTGACGGGGTCTCCTACAATGAGCAGTTCTTC
few,TRBD2,TRBV20-1,TRBJ2-1,CSASGGAYNEQFF,TGCAGTGCTAGCGGGGGGGCCTACAATGAGCAGTTCTTC
.,.,TRBV6-1,TRBJ1-1,CASYLLGLNTEAFF,TGTGCCAGCTACCTTCTGGGGTTGAACACTGAAGCTTTCTTT
few,TRBD2,TRBV29-1,TRBJ2-3,CSFAGDTDTQYF,TGCAGCTTTGCGGGGGACACAGATACGCAGTATTTT
many,TRBD2,TRBV19,TRBJ2-3,CASSPTTSGGADTQYF,TGTGCCAGTAGTCCCACGACTAGCGGGGGAGCAGATACGCAGTATTTT
many,TRBD2,TRBV24-1,TRBJ2-4,CATRRTSGGVLAKNIQYF,TGTGCCACCAGGAGGACTAGCGGGGGAGTCCTAGCCAAAAACATTCAGTACTTC
few,.,TRBV7-3,TRBJ1-6,CASSLSYNSPLHF,TGTGCCAGCAGCTTATCCTATAATTCACCCCTCCACTTT
many,TRBD1,TRBV6-2/TRBV6-3,TRBJ1-1,CASRDRGAANTEAFF,TGTGCCAGCAGAGACAGGGGAGCGGCGAACACTGAAGCTTTCTTT
.,TRBD2,TRBV6-6,TRBJ2-5,CASSYSNSGEETQYF,TGTGCCAGCAGTTACTCGAACAGCGGGGAAGAGACCCAGTACTTC
many,.,TRBV2,TRBJ2-7,CASSVVTTTGEQYF,TGTGCCAGCAGTGTTGTGACAACCACCGGGGAGCAGTACTTC
.,.,TRBV2,TRBJ2-1,CASSASDLGPYEQFF,TGTGCCAGCAGTGCCAGTGACCTAGGCCCTTATGAGCAGTTCTTC
few,TRBD1,TRBV20-1,TRBJ1-2,CSARDRSGGGYGYTF,TGCAGTGCTAGAGATAGGTCAGGGGGCGGCTATGGCTACACCTTC
many,TRBD2,TRBV5-5,TRBJ2-2,CASSLLAGDTGELFF,TGTGCCAGCAGCTTACTAGCGGGAGACACCGGGGAGCTGTTTTTT
many,.,TRBV30,TRBJ2-2,CAWSVPPLDTGELFF,TGTGCCTGGAGTGTCCCCCCACTAGACACCGGGGAGCTGTTTTTT
.,.,TRBV30,TRBJ2-5,CAWSVGETQYF,TGTGCCTGGAGTGTAGGGGAGACCCAGTACTTC
few,TRBD1,TRBV20-1,TRBJ1-1,CSARTGDTEAFF,TGCAGTGCTCGGACAGGGGACACTGAAGCTTTCTTT
.,.,TRBV20-1,TRBJ2-3,CSARNLWKGTDTQYF,TGCAGTGCTAGGAACCTCTGGAAGGGCACAGATACGCAGTATTTT
few,.,TRBV12-3/TRBV12-4,TRBJ2-2,CASNPASNTGELFF,TGTGCCAGCAACCCGGCTAGTAACACCGGGGAGCTGTTTTTT
.,TRBD1,TRBV29-1,TRBJ2-1,CSVAPGQGLLGEQFF,TGCAGCGTAGCGCCGGGACAGGGCCTATTGGGTGAGCAGTTCTTC
.,TRBD1,TRBV12-3/TRBV12-4,TRBJ1-1,CASSQGLGQVNTEAFF,TGTGCCAGCAGCCAAGGGCTGGGACAGGTGAACACTGAAGCTTTCTTT
few,TRBD1,TRBV7-2,TRBJ1-5,CASSSGQASNQPQHF,TGTGCCAGCAGCTCCGGACAGGCAAGCAATCAGCCCCAGCATTTT
.,TRBD1,TRBV3-1,TRBJ1-1,CASSQGLRSGQDTEAFF,TGTGCCAGCAGCCAAGGCTTGCGGTCGGGACAGGACACTGAAGCTTTCTTT
.,TRBD2,TRBV20-1,TRBJ2-3,CSASPLAGGGDTQYF,TGCAGTGCTAGCCCCCTAGCGGGGGGAGGAGATACGCAGTATTTT
few,.,TRBV12-3/TRBV12-4,TRBJ2-3,CASSLSGTASTDTQYF,TGTGCCAGCAGTTTATCGGGTACTGCTAGCACAGATACGCAGTATTTT
.,.,TRBV21-1,TRBJ2-6,CASSHPEEASSGANVLTF,TGTGCCAGCAGCCACCCAGAGGAAGCTAGCTCTGGGGCCAACGTCCTGACTTTC
.,.,TRBV20-1,TRBJ2-5,CSAPYRTRETQYF,TGCAGTGCTCCATACAGGACGCGGGAGACCCAGTACTTC
.,TRBD2,TRBV24-1,TRBJ2-2,CATQPGGKNTGELFF,TGTGCCACCCAGCCGGGAGGGAAGAACACCGGGGAGCTGTTTTTT
many,.,TRBV11-2,TRBJ2-7,CASSLWSRGRGEQYF,TGTGCCAGCAGCTTATGGTCCAGGGGCCGGGGCGAGCAGTACTTC
.,.,TRBV29-1,TRBJ1-1,CSVRDTTNTEAFF,TGCAGCGTTCGGGACACGACGAACACTGAAGCTTTCTTT
many,.,TRBV5-1,TRBJ2-7,CASSSHFGEQYF,TGCGCCAGCAGCTCCCACTTCGGCGAGCAGTACTTC
few,TRBD2,TRBV12-3/TRBV12-4,TRBJ2-5,CASSLGLAGGTETQYF,TGTGCCAGCAGTTTAGGCCTAGCGGGGGGAACAGAGACCCAGTACTTC
few,TRBD1,TRBV7-7,TRBJ2-7,CASSLAGQGKQYF,TGTGCTAGCAGCTTAGCCGGACAGGGGAAGCAGTACTTC
.,.,TRBV5-1,TRBJ1-2,CASSLGGGGYTF,TGCGCCAGCAGCTTGGGCGGCGGTGGCTACACCTTC
.,.,TRBV5-1,TRBJ1-1,CASSVQGTEAFF,TGCGCCAGCAGCGTCCAGGGCACTGAAGCTTTCTTT
many,.,TRBV29-1,TRBJ1-3,CSVESGNTIYF,TGCAGCGTTGAAAGTGGAAACACCATATATTTT
many,.,TRBV5-1,TRBJ1-2,CASSLSQGRNYGYTF,TGCGCCAGCAGCTTGTCGCAGGGCCGAAACTATGGCTACACCTTC
few,TRBD1,TRBV13,TRBJ2-3,CASSPRTGAADTQYF,TGTGCCAGCAGTCCCAGGACAGGGGCGGCAGATACGCAGTATTTT
many,TRBD1,TRBV6-1,TRBJ2-1,CASSEAAGGLNEQFF,TGTGCCAGCAGTGAAGCGGCAGGGGGATTAAATGAGCAGTTCTTC
many,.,TRBV5-6,TRBJ2-7,CASSTGTPTYEQYF,TGTGCCAGCAGCACCGGGACACCTACCTACGAGCAGTACTTC
few,TRBD2,TRBV7-2,TRBJ2-3,CASSSSGGAYTQYF,TGTGCCAGCAGCTCCTCCGGGGGGGCTTATACGCAGTATTTT
few,TRBD1,TRBV7-8,TRBJ1-2,CASSLVQGINYGYTF,TGTGCCAGCAGCTTAGTACAGGGGATTAACTATGGCTACACCTTC
few,.,TRBV11-2,TRBJ1-2,CASRDSGGLGYTF,TGTGCCAGCAGGGACAGCGGGGGTCTGGGCTACACCTTC
few,.,TRBV12-3/TRBV12-4,TRBJ2-5,CASSPGLWQETQYF,TGTGCCAGCAGTCCAGGGCTGTGGCAAGAGACCCAGTACTTC